Detailed here is one TCR beta chain. The antigen it recognizes is unknown. No quality values exist for individual bases; no much larger clone is one base distant. The germline V gene encodes CDR1 MNHEY and CDR2 SVGAGI. Spanning cysteine to phenylalanine, the CDR3 consists of 16 amino acids. Only CDR3 DNA is held: 48 bases, read in frame from base 1. V is trimmed back by 2 bases and J by 4 bases, and the junction contains 6 bases that no gene match accounts for. This entry comes from a study of T cells in tumors after PD-1 blockade (dated by TCRdb to about 2019). Broadly, across the study: Patients were excluded if they had prior checkpoint blockade, use of systemic immunosuppressants, or recent radiotherapy or other anti-cancer therapy within 4 weeks. Patients were treated with either pembrolizumab 200 mg every 3 weeks or cemiplimab 350 mg every 2 weeks. While on anti-PD-1 treatment, some of the patients also continued taking daily vismodegib 150 mg. On average, peripheral blood samples had roughly 110,000 TCR templates (range about 23,000-290,000) and 36,536 unique clonotypes. The study performed paired single-cell RNA and TCR sequencing on site-matched tumors from BCC or SCC patients before and after anti-PD-1 therapy. To compare blood and tumor clonotypes, bulk TCR sequencing was performed on about 11 peripheral blood samples from 5 patients. RECIST version 1.1 was used to assess clinical response.

The immunoSEQ platform was used for deep TCRbeta sequencing. The source study handled its data this way. Only productive rearrangements were exported from the immunoSEQ Analyzer for further analysis. T cell phenotypes were assigned to bulk TCRbeta clonotypes by matching the clonotypes to single-cell RNA+TCR-seq clones that had the same TCRbeta sequence. Clone enrichment in tumor was computed as tumor frequency divided by PBMC frequency from bulk TCR sequencing. TCRs were sorted with GLIPH into specificity groups, meaning clusters of distinct TCRs that share CDR3 motifs and likely recognize common antigens. TCRdb took this table from immuneACCESS and kept in-frame rearrangements with V and J called. Such tables lack part of the clones; where checked against another copy, unresolved V genes explain under half of the gap, and the rest is unexplained. Clone size and V and J calls were adopted from that table, with D and trimming inferred from the DNA. This sample gives 20,000 to 30,000 clones in total; about 82% of them show up just once. Clones ranked in the top ten supply 10% to 15% of the sample.

On the study overall, not on this receptor specifically: Around 41% of tumor TCR clonotypes were found in blood, and some novel exhausted tumor clones appeared in pre-treatment blood, suggesting peripheral recruitment. The source of novel T cell clones was not identified and could include lymphoid organs or rare unexpanded clones within the tumor or its periphery.

The time point label here, explained by the study, means: after anti-PD-1 therapy. Genomic DNA extracted from tumor biopsies or peripheral blood was used for bulk TCRbeta sequencing, with input ranging from about 616 ng to 6,500 ng. Histologically proven advanced or metastatic basal or squamous cell carcinoma was present in all patients, all of whom were poor candidates for surgical resection. The basal cell carcinoma cohort comprised ten to eleven patients, of whom 8 had bulk tumor TCR sequencing. The receptor was isolated from a human donor with basal cell carcinoma. The specimen comprised PBMCs, sampled after anti-PD-1 treatment. Recombination connected TRBV6-5 to TRBJ1-2, with 11 bases matching TRBD1. The DNA sequence follows: TGTGCCAGCAGTTACCTCAGGACAGGGGGCGGCTATGGCTACACCTTC. Its translation reads: CASSYLRTGGGYGYTF.